These 20 T cell receptor beta chains were sequenced from one sample in a study of blood T cell repertoires in COVID-19. Method: immunoSEQ multiplex PCR; TCRdb's copy keeps in-frame clones and lacks some. The sample includes approximately 250,000 clones, around 85% of them seen just once. Source material: peripheral blood. These TCRs come from a woman in her sixties with active or convalescent COVID-19.

The sample holds one count of this clone. The J gene is TRBJ2-2, the V gene TRBV5-4; 12 positions match TRBD2. Trimming cost V 4 bases and J 6 bases; bases outside gene matches: 10. Germline V lookup: CDR1 SGHNT, CDR2 YYREEE (reference sequence). The CDR3 is 17 amino acids. In nucleotides, the CDR3 is TGTGCCAGCAGCCCCTCTCTAGCGGGGGGGCTGGCCGGGGAGCTGTTTTTT. As protein: CASSPSLAGGLAGELFF.

The rearrangement joins TRBV5-6 to TRBJ1-6; D may be TRBD1 (6 bases). The CDR3 has 15 residues. The germline V and J ends were trimmed by 0 bases and 3 bases, with 7 bases remaining between them. From germline, CDR1 is SGHDT and CDR2 YYEEEE. The DNA for the CDR3 is TGTGCCAGCAGCTTGGCAGGGGACTATAATTCACCCCTCCACTTT. It specifies CASSLAGDYNSPLHF.

The chain employs TRBV2 and TRBJ2-3; 9 bases fit TRBD1. CDR1 SNHLY and CDR2 FYNNEI come from the germline V gene. The CDR3 is 15 residues long. V trimming: 5 bases; J trimming: 2 bases; junction bases outside the gene matches: 5. The CDR3 nucleotides are TGTGCCAGCAGTTGGGGGACAGGGTCCACAGATACGCAGTATTTT. This sequence encodes CASSWGTGSTDTQYF.

This clone is a singleton in its sample. The rearrangement joins TRBV18 to TRBJ2-3, with D perhaps TRBD1 (6 bases). Per germline, CDR1 KGHSH and CDR2 LQKENI. The CDR3 consists of 16 residues. V lost 6 bases and J lost 0, with 16 bases in between. The CDR3 bases are TGTGCCAGCTCTCGCGACAGGCTGAGAAGCACAGATACGCAGTATTTT. Translation gives CASSRDRLRSTDTQYF.

The chain combines TRBV28 with TRBJ1-5, with TRBD1 matching 7 bases. Losses at the gene ends were 10 bases for V and 3 bases for J; bases not matched to a gene: 9. Germline loops: CDR1 MDHEN, CDR2 SYDVKM. The CDR3 is 14 residues long. The CDR3 is CATERGTVNQPQHF. The CDR3, as DNA: TGTGCCACCGAACGGGGGACAGTCAATCAGCCCCAGCATTTT.

The J gene is TRBJ2-7, the V gene TRBV30; D gene unclear. The ends were cut back, 0 bases at V and 0 bases at J, with 9 bases in the middle. The CDR3 is 14 residues long. Germline values: CDR1 GTSNPN, CDR2 SVGIG (reference sequence). The CDR3 loop reads CAWSVYPGSYEQYF. DNA for the CDR3: TGTGCCTGGAGTGTCTATCCAGGCTCCTACGAGCAGTACTTC.

The V call is TRBV6-1, the J call TRBJ2-7, with no clear D. Germline CDR1 reads MNHNS; CDR2 reads SASEGT. V was trimmed by 3 bases and J by 0 bases, leaving 6 bases between them. This CDR3 has 13 residues. CDR3 sequence: CASSDSGSYEQYF. In DNA, the CDR3 is TGTGCCAGCAGTGATTCGGGCTCCTACGAGCAGTACTTC.

The chain combines TRBV18 with TRBJ2-7; 11 nucleotides match TRBD1. With V trimmed by 3 bases and J by 6 bases, 4 bases remained unmatched. Germline-derived CDR1 and CDR2 are KGHSH and LQKENI. The CDR3 is 14 amino acids. The CDR3 protein is CASSPWDRGSEQYV. CDR3 DNA sequence: TGTGCCAGCTCACCCTGGGACAGGGGGAGCGAGCAGTACGTC.

The table lists this clone with a few counts. The chain carries TRBV18 and TRBJ1-1; possibly TRBD1 for D (6 bases). Germline CDR1 KGHSH, CDR2 LQKENI. The CDR3 length is 14 residues. V was clipped by 6 bases and J by 4 bases, with 15 bases between them. The CDR3 sequence: CASSIQGKVTEAFF. The DNA for the CDR3 is TGTGCCAGCTCCATACAGGGAAAAGTCACTGAAGCTTTCTTT.

V gene TRBV5-1 combines with J gene TRBJ1-1; D gene unclear. V lost 1 base and J lost 0, with 7 bases in between. Germline V gives CDR1 SGHRS, CDR2 YFSETQ. This CDR3 region has 14 residues. CDR3 bases: TGCGCCAGCAGCTTGAGCTTCATGAACACTGAAGCTTTCTTT. Translated: CASSLSFMNTEAFF.

The CDR3 loop reads CSVVETGTSTGELFF. CDR3 DNA sequence: TGCAGCGTTGTGGAGACAGGGACTAGCACCGGGGAGCTGTTTTTT. The rearrangement uses TRBV29-1 and TRBJ2-2; a possible D gene is TRBD2 (8 bases). This CDR3 is 15 amino acids long. With 4 bases removed from V and 4 bases from J, the gap between germline ends came to 16 bases. Germline lookup yields CDR1 SQVTM and CDR2 ANQGSEA.

In regard to this clone: Germline and junction disagree at one end, which may indicate a read error. The rearrangement uses TRBV10-2 and TRBJ1-2; D is undetermined. The CDR3 is made up of 14 amino acids. Germline CDR1 and CDR2: WSHSY and SAAADI. The CDR3 coding sequence is TGCGCCAGCAGTAAGTCAGCCGAGTACGATGGCTACACCTTC. Protein product: CASSKSAEYDGYTF.

CDR3 nucleotides: TGTGCCAGCAGTCCGACAGGGTTCTATGGCTACACCTTC. Residues: CASSPTGFYGYTF. The chain has TRBV12-3 or TRBV12-4 and TRBJ1-2, with 7 positions matching TRBD1. The CDR3 covers 13 residues. V shed 5 bases and J 4 bases; nucleotides not matched to a gene: 4.

The V gene is TRBV29-1, the J gene TRBJ2-7; 9 bases fit TRBD2. This CDR3 has 13 amino acids. Trimming at V came to 7 bases and at J to 4 bases, leaving 8 bases not matched to a gene. Germline V gene data show CDR1 as SQVTM and CDR2 as ANQGSEA. The CDR3 nucleotides are TGCAGCGCGGAGACTAGCGGAAGTTACGAGCAGTACTTC. Translating gives CSAETSGSYEQYF.

This clone came up a few times. The rearrangement uses TRBV28 and TRBJ1-1; TRBD1 agrees at 11 bases. Trimming removed 6 bases from V and 0 bases from J; junction bases left unmatched: 6. Germline V gene lookup returns CDR1 MDHEN and CDR2 SYDVKM. CDR3 length: 16 residues. DNA for the CDR3: TGTGCCAGCAGATCCGGGGACAGGGGGATGAACACTGAAGCTTTCTTT. This translates into CASRSGDRGMNTEAFF.

The rearrangement links TRBV27 to TRBJ2-3; 13 bases are a match to TRBD2. V gave up 4 bases and J gave up 2 bases; unmatched junction bases: 3. CDR3 size: 16 residues. Germline V lookup: CDR1 MNHEY, CDR2 SMNVEV (reference sequence). This CDR3 reads CASSSLAGGLTDTQYF. DNA of the CDR3: TGTGCCAGCAGTTCACTAGCGGGAGGGCTCACAGATACGCAGTATTTT.

This chain joins TRBV7-2 and TRBJ2-1; 7 bases are a match to TRBD2. This CDR3 comprises 15 residues. The V and J ends lost 4 bases and 8 bases, in that order; junction bases with no gene match: 11. Per the germline V gene, CDR1 is SGHTA and CDR2 is FQGNSA. The CDR3 is CASSSPASGWHEQFF. The DNA for the CDR3 is TGTGCCAGCAGCTCCCCGGCTAGCGGCTGGCATGAGCAGTTCTTC.

V is TRBV7-9 and J is TRBJ2-5, with a weak D call TRBD1 (5 bases). V gave up 1 base and J gave up 2 bases, with 8 bases separating them. Germline V gene lookup returns CDR1 SEHNR and CDR2 FQNEAQ (reference sequence). CDR3 length equals 14 residues. For the CDR3, the DNA is TGTGCCAGCAGCTTAGGGGCAGGGCAAGAGACCCAGTACTTC. It encodes CASSLGAGQETQYF.

The table lists this clone with a count of one. The chain uses TRBV21-1 and TRBJ1-5. TRBV21-1 is tagged as a pseudogene. CDR3 length equals 16 residues. The CDR3 DNA reads as TGTGCCAGCAGCAAAGGAGGAGGTCGGAGCAATCAGCCCCAGCATTTT. This sequence encodes CASSKGGGRSNQPQHF.

Comment on this clone: Other nucleotide sequences in the sample specify the same CDR3. This sequence joins TRBV12-3 or TRBV12-4 and TRBJ1-2; no clear D. Trimming cost V 3 bases and J 6 bases, with 8 bases left between them. This CDR3 comprises 12 residues. The CDR3 here is CASSLWQDGYTF. The CDR3, as DNA: TGTGCCAGCAGTTTGTGGCAGGATGGCTACACCTTC.